The 11 T cell receptor beta chains in this list originate from one sample, sequenced in a study of blood T cell repertoires in COVID-19. Produced via immunoSEQ multiplex PCR; TCRdb's table is partial and in-frame only. The repertoire holds roughly 150,000 clones, with approximately 79% as singletons. The sequencing input was PBMCs or T cells enriched from blood (not recorded which). These receptor sequences come from a man over 45 who had recovered from COVID-19.

This clone was seen just once. The chain couples TRBV3-1 (or the pseudogene TRBV3-2) to TRBJ2-1; 10 positions agree with TRBD2. V lost 1 base, J lost 8 bases, and 5 bases stayed unmatched. CDR3 size: 15 residues. Germline CDR1 is LGHDT and CDR2 is YNNKEL (reference sequence). In nucleotides, the CDR3 is TGTGCCAGCAGCCAAGGAATTAGCGGGAGGCATGAGCAGTTCTTC. Residues: CASSQGISGRHEQFF.

The chain combines TRBV5-6 with TRBJ2-1; tentatively, D is TRBD1 (5 bases). The CDR3 covers 14 residues. The germline gives CDR1 SGHDT, CDR2 YYEEEE. V was trimmed by 1 base and J by 3 bases, leaving 8 bases between them. CDR3 loop: CASSLIGDYNEQFF. The CDR3 DNA sequence: TGTGCCAGCAGCTTGATAGGGGACTACAATGAGCAGTTCTTC.

The chain links TRBV29-1 to TRBJ2-7; tentative D call: TRBD1 (5 bases). CDR1 and CDR2 from the germline V gene are SQVTM and ANQGSEA. Between the trimmed V and J ends, which lost 6 bases and 12 bases, there was a span of 21 bases. The length of the CDR3 is 12 residues. The CDR3 DNA reads as TGCAGCGTCAGCTCTGGCGACAGACGTACGTACTTC. Its protein product is CSVSSGDRRTYF.

V is TRBV3-1 (or the pseudogene TRBV3-2) and J is TRBJ2-3; possibly TRBD2 for D (5 bases). Trimming took 5 bases from V and 6 from J, leaving 12 bases between them. This CDR3 spans 13 amino acids. Germline V lookup: CDR1 LGHDT, CDR2 YNNKEL (reference sequence). The CDR3: CASSSSVADTQYF. For the CDR3, the DNA is TGTGCCAGCAGCTCTTCCGTAGCGGATACGCAGTATTTT.

The chain carries TRBV19 and TRBJ1-1; the D gene is possibly TRBD1 (5 bases). V was clipped by 6 bases and J by 5 bases, with 13 bases between them. This CDR3 spans 13 amino acids. Germline CDR1 reads LNHDA; CDR2 reads SQIVND (reference sequence). The CDR3 loop reads CASRKPGGTEAFF. The CDR3 DNA is TGTGCCAGTAGGAAACCCGGGGGAACTGAAGCTTTCTTT.

The chain couples TRBV12-3 or TRBV12-4 to TRBJ1-5; 7 bases map to TRBD1. The trim removed 2 bases at V and 7 bases at J, leaving 2 bases unmatched. This CDR3 has 13 residues. CDR3 sequence: CASSLKGGQPQHF. CDR3 sequence (DNA): TGTGCCAGCAGTTTAAAAGGGGGCCAGCCCCAGCATTTT.

This chain uses TRBV7-9 with TRBJ2-3, with D possibly being TRBD2 (6 bases). The ends were cut back, 1 base at V and 8 bases at J, with 7 bases in the middle. The CDR3 is 12 residues long. Germline CDR1 is SEHNR and CDR2 is FQNEAQ (reference sequence). In nucleotides, the CDR3 is TGTGCCAGCAGCTTAGTGGGGGGTACGCAGTATTTT. This translates into CASSLVGGTQYF. Looking up the rest from reference TRBV7-9 and TRBJ2-3 gives the full variable domain: DTGVSQNPRHKITKRGQNVTFRCDPISEHNRLYWYRQTLGQGPEFLTYFQNEAQLEKSRLLSDRFSAERPKGSFSTLEIQRTEQGDSAMYLCASSLVGGTQYFGPGTRLTVL.

The V and J genes are TRBV30 and TRBJ1-6; no reliable D call. The CDR3 sequence is 14 residues long. V shed 0 bases and J shed 7 bases, with 10 bases lying between them. Germline-derived CDR1 and CDR2 are GTSNPN and SVGIG (reference sequence). The CDR3 sequence: CAWSVRRGNSPLHF. The CDR3 DNA follows: TGTGCCTGGAGTGTACGGCGAGGGAATTCACCCCTCCACTTT.

The CDR3 reads CASSISASGGELFF. Here the CDR3 DNA reads TGTGCCAGCTCCATTTCCGCTAGCGGCGGGGAGCTGTTTTTT. The J gene is TRBJ2-2, the V gene TRBV18, with 7 bases that match TRBD2. The germline V gene encodes CDR1 KGHSH and CDR2 LQKENI. V lost 6 bases, J lost 7 bases, and 8 bases stayed unmatched. The CDR3 has 14 amino acids.

V and J are TRBV5-5 and TRBJ1-2; weak D call: TRBD1 (5 bases). Trimming removed 0 bases at V and 8 bases at J, with 20 bases between. CDR1 and CDR2 (germline): SGHKS, YYEKEE (reference sequence). This CDR3 spans 16 amino acids. CDR3 sequence (DNA): TGTGCCAGCAGCTTGGCCGCTCGGGGGACCACGGAAGGCTACACCTTC. Protein sequence: CASSLAARGTTEGYTF.

CDR3 nucleotides: TGTGCCAGCAGTACAACTATCGGACAGGGGAAGTACTTC. Translating it yields CASSTTIGQGKYF. This rearrangement joins TRBV6-5 to TRBJ2-7; 9 nucleotides align to TRBD1. Germline V CDR1 and CDR2: MNHEY, SVGAGI. CDR3 length: 13 amino acids. The V gene end was trimmed by 5 bases and the J gene end by 11 bases; junction bases not matched to a gene: 10.